Shown below are 21 T cell receptor beta chains from a single sample sequenced in a study of radiotherapy plus CTLA-4 blockade in lung cancer. Profiled with immunoSEQ multiplex PCR; TCRdb holds only in-frame clones, not every one. The sample has about 73,000 clones, roughly 84% seen once. Sequencing used peripheral blood, obtained from a patient treated with radiotherapy plus ipilimumab. Source of these receptors: a human donor with non-small cell lung cancer that progressed on radiotherapy plus ipilimumab.

The genes are TRBV2 and TRBJ2-7; D might be TRBD2 (5 bases). The CDR3 is 15 amino acids. V lost 4 bases and J 0 bases, leaving 13 bases between the germline ends. CDR1 and CDR2 (germline): SNHLY, FYNNEI. CDR3 region: CASSVRRAPSYEQYF. The CDR3 DNA follows: TGTGCCAGCAGTGTGAGGCGGGCTCCCTCCTACGAGCAGTACTTC.

This chain joins TRBV4-1 and TRBJ2-2, with D possibly matching TRBD2 (5 bases). V lost 3 bases and J 0 bases, leaving 8 bases between the germline ends. Germline-derived CDR1 and CDR2 are MGHRA and YSYEKL. The CDR3 runs 15 residues. CDR3 sequence reads: CASSHLDSNTGELFF. The CDR3, as DNA: TGCGCCAGCAGCCATCTGGACTCGAACACCGGGGAGCTGTTTTTT.

V gene TRBV6-5 combines with J gene TRBJ2-7; weak D call: TRBD2 (6 bases). Between the trimmed V and J ends, which lost 11 bases and 6 bases, there was a span of 23 bases. The CDR3 is 14 amino acids. Germline lookup yields CDR1 MNHEY and CDR2 SVGAGI. The CDR3 DNA sequence: TGTGCCGCCGCGAGGGTGGGGGGTAGTCGCGAGCAGTACTTC. This sequence encodes CAAARVGGSREQYF.

The rearrangement joins TRBV6-1 to TRBJ2-4; D unclear. V gave up 4 bases and J gave up 0 bases, with 10 bases separating them. The CDR3 has 15 amino acids. Per germline, CDR1 MNHNS and CDR2 SASEGT. The CDR3 loop is CASSGSWGAKNIQYF. CDR3 nucleotides: TGTGCCAGCAGTGGGTCTTGGGGAGCCAAAAACATTCAGTACTTC.

This clone was seen only once. The chain couples TRBV28 to TRBJ2-7; TRBD2 might be the D (7 bases). Germline-derived CDR1 and CDR2 are MDHEN and SYDVKM. There are 11 residues in the CDR3. CDR3 in DNA: TGTGCCAGCAGTTCTCGGCGGGGGCTGGACGTC. This gives the protein CASSSRRGLDV.

The rearrangement links TRBV11-2 to TRBJ1-2; 8 bases fit TRBD1. CDR1 is SGHAT, CDR2 FQNNGV, per germline. The CDR3 length is 15 residues. Trimming cost V 5 bases and J 6 bases; bases outside gene matches: 11. The CDR3 nucleotides read TGTGCCAGCAGCCCTCTCGTGGACAGGGTCCATGGCTACACCTTC. Its translation is CASSPLVDRVHGYTF.

This clone was recorded once. This chain links TRBV4-1 with TRBJ1-1; D ambiguous. Germline CDR1 MGHRA, CDR2 YSYEKL. The CDR3 spans 14 residues. V gave up 3 bases and J gave up 8 bases, with 16 bases separating them. CDR3 protein: CASSHDTTWGEAFF. In DNA form, the CDR3 reads TGCGCCAGCAGCCATGACACCACTTGGGGAGAAGCTTTCTTT.

The V and J genes are TRBV2 and TRBJ1-2, with D unresolved. Trimming pared 6 bases from V and 7 bases from J, leaving 18 bases between. The germline V gene has CDR1 SNHLY and CDR2 FYNNEI. CDR3 length: 14 amino acids. The CDR3 is CASRISAGDSGYTF. CDR3 sequence (DNA): TGTGCCAGCAGGATTTCCGCAGGCGACTCTGGCTACACCTTC.

The chain combines TRBV11-2 with TRBJ2-3; TRBD2 might be the D (7 bases). This CDR3 is 15 amino acids long. Trimming cost V 5 bases and J 4 bases, with 16 bases left between them. CDR1 and CDR2 from the germline V gene are SGHAT and FQNNGV. This chain's CDR3 is CASSPQGGEADTQYF. For the CDR3, the DNA is TGTGCCAGCAGCCCACAGGGAGGGGAGGCAGATACGCAGTATTTT. Full variable domain (outside the CDR3, taken from reference TRBV11-2 and TRBJ2-3): EAGVAQSPRYKIIEKRQSVAFWCNPISGHATLYWYQQILGQGPKLLIQFQNNGVVDDSQLPKDRFSAERLKGVDSTLKIQPAKLEDSAVYLCASSPQGGEADTQYFGPGTRLTVL.

A single count supports this clone. The chain uses TRBV11-2 and TRBJ1-1; TRBD1 agrees at 8 bases. The CDR3 covers 14 residues. Germline CDR1 is SGHAT and CDR2 is FQNNGV. V gave up 4 bases and J gave up 4 bases; unmatched junction bases: 5. In nucleotides, the CDR3 is TGTGCCAGCAGCTCGGACAGGGAAGGCACTGAAGCTTTCTTT. It codes for CASSSDREGTEAFF.

The rearrangement joins TRBV4-2 to TRBJ2-2; TRBD1 is a possible D gene (5 bases). Deletions cut 0 bases from V and 2 bases from J, with 7 bases between. There are 15 residues in the CDR3. Germline V gene lookup returns CDR1 LGHNA and CDR2 YNFKEQ. The DNA for the CDR3 is TGTGCCAGCAGCCAAGATGGACATAACACCGGGGAGCTGTTTTTT. This gives the protein CASSQDGHNTGELFF.

This chain links TRBV5-1 with TRBJ2-5, with 7 nucleotides matching TRBD1. Losses at the gene ends were 0 bases for V and 3 bases for J; bases not matched to a gene: 5. Germline V gives CDR1 SGHRS, CDR2 YFSETQ. This CDR3 comprises 15 residues. The CDR3 DNA follows: TGCGCCAGCAGCTTGGTGGGACAGAAGGAAGAGACCCAGTACTTC. It specifies CASSLVGQKEETQYF.

This clone has a handful of counts. This chain joins TRBV2 and TRBJ1-5, with 9 bases aligning to TRBD1. From germline, CDR1 is SNHLY and CDR2 FYNNEI. The junction had 7 bases not matched to a gene; V was cut back by 4 bases and J by 0 bases. This CDR3 is 17 amino acids long. The CDR3 loop reads CASSVDRGAYSNQPQHF. The CDR3 nucleotides read TGTGCCAGCAGTGTTGACAGGGGGGCATATAGCAATCAGCCCCAGCATTTT.

The chain recombines TRBV19 with TRBJ1-5; 12 bases map to TRBD1. Germline V gene sequence: CDR1 LNHDA, CDR2 SQIVND (reference sequence). The V segment lost 6 bases and the J segment 6 bases; nucleotides outside the gene matches: 9. CDR3 length: 16 amino acids. The CDR3 DNA is TGTGCCAGTAGGGACTCCGGGACAGGGGGCCGTCAGCCCCAGCATTTT. It translates to CASRDSGTGGRQPQHF.

The chain uses TRBV6-6 and TRBJ1-2, with TRBD1 matching over 11 bases. V trimming: 3 bases; J trimming: 0 bases; junction bases outside the gene matches: 3. CDR3 length: 16 residues. Per germline, CDR1 MNHNY and CDR2 SVGAGI (reference sequence). CDR3 nucleotide sequence: TGTGCCAGCAGTTATTTGGACAGGGGGCCTAACTATGGCTACACCTTC. It codes for CASSYLDRGPNYGYTF.

V is TRBV28 and J is TRBJ1-2; D remains unclear. The germline V gene encodes CDR1 MDHEN and CDR2 SYDVKM. The CDR3 contains 13 residues. The V and J ends lost 2 bases and 5 bases respectively, with 9 bases between them. The CDR3 loop reads CASSLNSAYGYTF. The DNA of the CDR3 is TGTGCCAGCAGTTTAAATTCAGCGTATGGCTACACCTTC.

This chain uses TRBV27 with TRBJ1-2; TRBD1 matches 7 bases. The CDR3 totals 13 residues. From germline, CDR1 is MNHEY and CDR2 SMNVEV (reference sequence). V was clipped by 6 bases and J by 3 bases; unmatched bases: 4. Written as DNA, the CDR3 is TGTGCCAGCAGCACTGGGACAGACTATGGCTACACCTTC. Translated, it gives CASSTGTDYGYTF.

This clone was seen more than once but under ten times. The chain uses TRBV6-4 and TRBJ2-1, with 9 bases lining up with TRBD2. The CDR3 consists of 12 residues. CDR1 MRHNA and CDR2 SNTAGT come from the germline V gene. V dropped 8 bases and J dropped 9; count of bases not matched to a gene: 5. The CDR3 coding sequence is TGTGCCAGCCGCCCAGCGGGAGGTGAGCAGTTCTTC. Translating it yields CASRPAGGEQFF.

This clone has just a few counts. The chain combines TRBV30 with TRBJ2-2; TRBD2 aligns across 7 bases. V dropped 0 bases and J dropped 6; count of bases not matched to a gene: 13. The CDR3 length is 17 residues. Germline V CDR1 and CDR2: GTSNPN, SVGIG (reference sequence). The CDR3 bases are TGTGCCTGGAGTGTACCCCCCAGGACTAGTTATTCCGGGGAGCTGTTTTTT. As protein: CAWSVPPRTSYSGELFF.

This sequence joins TRBV5-1 and TRBJ2-5, with D hard to call. In germline, CDR1 is SGHRS, CDR2 YFSETQ. This CDR3 has 12 residues. The V and J ends lost 1 base and 1 base respectively, with 2 bases between them. The CDR3, as DNA: TGCGCCAGCAGCTTGCCCCAAGAGACCCAGTACTTC. Residues: CASSLPQETQYF.

V usage is TRBV28 and J usage is TRBJ1-5; tentatively, D is TRBD1 (6 bases). The V and J ends lost 4 bases and 7 bases respectively, with 8 bases between them. CDR3 size: 12 residues. The germline V gene has CDR1 MDHEN and CDR2 SYDVKM. For the CDR3, the DNA is TGTGCCAGCAGTTCACAGGGACAGCCCCAGCATTTT. Translating it yields CASSSQGQPQHF.